This T cell receptor beta chain emerged from a study of cytomegalovirus exposure and HLA in healthy donors. A multiplex PCR was run with 60 Vbeta primers and 13 Jbeta primers. Some clones are missing from TCRdb's copy, which holds only in-frame ones; the method was immunoSEQ multiplex PCR. The sample includes about 250,000 clones, just over 70% seen only once; the top ten take 2% to 2.5%. The germline V gene has CDR1 SGHRS and CDR2 YFSETQ. The CDR3 has 14 amino acids. V lost 4 bases and J lost 0, with 10 bases in between. Input material: PBMCs. The chain recombines TRBV5-1 with TRBJ1-2; D gene unclear. This sequence was found in a female donor in good health and CMV-seronegative. CDR3 bases: TGCGCCAGCAGCCTAACAGCAGCTAACTATGGCTACACCTTC. This translates into CASSLTAANYGYTF.